The T cell receptor beta chain described here comes from a study of T cells in Graves' hyperthyroidism and ophthalmopathy. Ophthalmopathy cases met thresholds of Clinical Activity Score at least 3, NOSPECS grade at least 4 and duration under 3 months. Out of more than 8 ml of fresh peripheral blood came the PBMCs. TCR beta CDR3 region amplification was performed from RNA transcripts. TCR CDR3 regions were first amplified by RT-PCR with HTBI primers. TCRdb re-called the multiplex PCR reads through MiXCR, storing one row per CDR3 protein. The table has about 300,000 distinct CDR3 sequences, around 20% seen once; the top ten hold under 45%. This CDR3 has 16 residues. Trimming removed 4 bases from V and 1 base from J; junction bases left unmatched: 7. Germline V gene sequence: CDR1 KGHDR, CDR2 SFDVKD.

Sequenced sample: blood. The receptor was derived from a man in his fifties or sixties with Graves' ophthalmopathy. The chain couples TRBV24-1 to TRBJ2-5; 8 bases are a match to TRBD2. CDR3 loop: CATSEGGSGGQETQYF. The CDR3 DNA sequence: TGTGCCACCAGTGAAGGTGGAAGCGGGGGCCAAGAGACCCAGTACTTC.